This is a list of T cell receptor beta chains from one sample in a study of neurological immune-mediated disorders. One entry per CDR3 protein, called by TCRdb with MiXCR from the 5' RACE reads. The sample includes more than 70,000 distinct CDR3 sequences, 17% of them seen just once. The sample was PBMCs. The receptors originated from a middle-aged woman in good health. Both conserved end residues are part of each CDR3. The D gene is left open where the match is weak. Size is stated for part of the rows, as once, few or many counts, or as a class when the clone is expanded.

>TRBJ1-5|14|many|TRBV6-6|.
TGTGCCAGCAGTTACTCCGGCGATGATCAGCCCCAGCATTTT
CASSYSGDDQPQHF
>TRBJ2-1|14|many|TRBV7-2|.
TGTGCCAGCACCTCCGGCAGAACCTACAATGAGCAGTTCTTC
CASTSGRTYNEQFF
>TRBJ2-7|14|many|TRBV25-1|.
TGTGCCAGCACCCCGCCGGGGGACGGCTACGAGCAGTACTTC
CASTPPGDGYEQYF
>TRBJ2-5|13|many|TRBV10-3|.
TGTGCCATCAGTGAGAAACTCCAAGAGACCCAGTACTTC
CAISEKLQETQYF
>TRBJ2-3|14|many|TRBV12-3/TRBV12-4|.
TGTGCCAGCAGCCCGGGAGACCCCACAGATACGCAGTATTTT
CASSPGDPTDTQYF
>TRBJ1-2|15|many|TRBV7-2|.
TGTGCCAGCAGAACTGGACAGTTCTCCTGGGATGGCTACACCTTC
CASRTGQFSWDGYTF
>TRBJ2-1|14|many|TRBV5-1|TRBD2
TGCGCCACTCGAGGCGGGGGGGCGGGCAATGAGCAGTTCTTC
CATRGGGAGNEQFF
>TRBJ1-5|12|many|TRBV12-3/TRBV12-4|.
TGTGCCAGCACCTATAGCAATCAGCCCCAGCATTTT
CASTYSNQPQHF
>TRBJ2-7|13|many|TRBV3-1|.
TGTGCCACCGGGACACGTAATACCTACGAGCAGTACTTC
CATGTRNTYEQYF
>TRBJ1-2|15|.|TRBV12-3/TRBV12-4|TRBD1
TGTGCCAGCAGTGGGCACAGGGGATCTAACTATGGCTACACCTTC
CASSGHRGSNYGYTF
>TRBJ2-1|15|.|TRBV11-3|.
TGTGCCAGCAGCTTAGGCAGGGTGGCCTACAATGAGCAGTTCTTC
CASSLGRVAYNEQFF
>TRBJ1-2|13|many|TRBV5-1|.
TGCGCCAGCAGCTTGGAAGGGGAGGGTGGCTACACCTTC
CASSLEGEGGYTF